Shown below are 21 T cell receptor beta chains from a single sample sequenced in a study of T cells in Graves' hyperthyroidism and ophthalmopathy. Researchers amplified the TCR beta CDR3 regions from RNA transcripts. The HTBI primer set served for first-round RT-PCR of the TCR CDR3. In TCRdb, the multiplex PCR reads were re-called with MiXCR into one record per CDR3 protein. The sample lists some 600,000 distinct CDR3 sequences; around 14% were seen once. Sequenced input: blood. The receptors originated from a young woman with Graves' hyperthyroidism that later progressed to Graves' ophthalmopathy.

This clonotype was counted a few times. The chain uses TRBV6-1 and TRBJ1-1; no clear D gene. CDR1 is MNHNS, CDR2 SASEGT, per germline. CDR3 length: 10 amino acids. Trimming shortened V by 1 base and J by 9 bases, and 3 bases separated the two germline ends. The CDR3 loop is CASSEDKAFF. CDR3 nucleotides: TGTGCCAGCAGTGAAGACAAAGCTTTCTTT.

This clonotype occurred many times. This sequence joins TRBV7-9 and TRBJ1-2, with D possibly matching TRBD1 (5 bases). V was cut by 3 bases and J by 1 base, with 12 bases left in between. The CDR3 extends over 15 amino acids. Germline V gene sequence: CDR1 SEHNR, CDR2 FQNEAQ (reference sequence). CDR3 loop: CASSLAPTVNYGYTF. The CDR3 region has the DNA TGTGCCAGCAGCTTGGCACCGACAGTTAACTATGGCTACACCTTC.

This chain uses TRBV29-1 with TRBJ2-7; tentatively, D is TRBD2 (6 bases). Germline CDR1 reads SQVTM; CDR2 reads ANQGSEA. The CDR3 covers 12 residues. The V and J ends lost 3 bases and 6 bases respectively, with 12 bases between them. CDR3 DNA sequence: TGCAGCGTTGAGGCCTCTAGCGTCGAGCAGTACTTC. Amino acid sequence: CSVEASSVEQYF.

This clonotype was counted many times. The CDR3 is CASSILHTRTSGSGTGELFF. The CDR3 DNA reads as TGTGCCAGCAGCATACTGCACACCAGGACTAGCGGGAGCGGGACCGGGGAGCTGTTTTTT. V usage is TRBV2 and J usage is TRBJ2-2, with 13 bases lining up with TRBD2. This CDR3 comprises 20 residues. Germline V gene sequence: CDR1 SNHLY, CDR2 FYNNEI. With V trimmed by 6 bases and J by 5 bases, 18 bases remained unmatched.

The V call is TRBV5-1, the J call TRBJ2-3; 12 positions match TRBD2. The CDR3 has 17 residues. Trimming at V came to 7 bases and at J to 1 base, leaving 10 bases not matched to a gene. Looked up from germline, CDR1 is SGHRS and CDR2 is YFSETQ. The CDR3 is CASVRLAGGPGTDTQYF. For the CDR3, the DNA is TGCGCCAGCGTCAGGCTAGCGGGAGGGCCCGGCACAGATACGCAGTATTTT.

The chain carries TRBV12-3 or TRBV12-4 and TRBJ1-1; D is unresolved. V lost 5 bases and J lost 8, with 15 bases in between. The CDR3 consists of 13 residues. The CDR3 coding sequence is TGTGCCAGCAGTGCGGGTAGCCCCTCCGAAGCTTTCTTT. It is translated as CASSAGSPSEAFF.

This clonotype showed up just a few times. The chain recombines TRBV28 with TRBJ1-2; TRBD1 is a possible D gene (6 bases). Trimming took 8 bases from V and 10 from J, leaving 20 bases between them. This CDR3 spans 13 amino acids. Germline loops: CDR1 MDHEN, CDR2 SYDVKM. The CDR3: CASVRTRWGAYTF. The CDR3 coding sequence is TGTGCCAGCGTAAGGACAAGATGGGGGGCCTACACCTTC.

This clonotype was seen at least ten times. This chain joins TRBV5-8 and TRBJ2-3; 11 nucleotides align to TRBD1. This CDR3 region has 16 residues. Germline values: CDR1 SGHTS, CDR2 YDEGEE. V trimming: 0 bases; J trimming: 4 bases; junction bases outside the gene matches: 4. The CDR3, as DNA: TGTGCCAGCAGCTTGGACTGGGACAGGGGGGCAGATACGCAGTATTTT. Encoded protein: CASSLDWDRGADTQYF.

The sample holds many counts of this clonotype. This chain connects TRBV24-1 to TRBJ1-2, with a possible D match to TRBD1 (5 bases). Between the trimmed V and J ends, which lost 4 bases and 6 bases, there was a span of 8 bases. Per germline, CDR1 KGHDR and CDR2 SFDVKD. The CDR3 runs 12 residues. The CDR3: CATSDQGDGYTF. DNA of the CDR3: TGTGCCACCAGTGACCAGGGCGATGGCTACACCTTC.

This clonotype was detected many times. As DNA, the CDR3 is TGTGCCAGCAGTGCGCGGGAGAACGAAGAGACCCAGTACTTC. Protein sequence: CASSARENEETQYF. This chain connects TRBV6-1 to TRBJ2-5, with TRBD2 matching over 7 bases. Germline loops: CDR1 MNHNS, CDR2 SASEGT. The CDR3 covers 14 residues. J was trimmed by 3 bases and V by 4 bases; bases with no gene match: 5.

A note on this clonotype: It may be a read error: a sequence one base away is much more abundant. No conserved phenylalanine or tryptophan is present at the end of the CDR3, so a read error is the likely explanation. The chain recombines TRBV13 with TRBJ1-1; D is ambiguous. Trimming left V 5 bases short and J 0 bases short, with 13 bases between. The CDR3 is 15 residues long. CDR1 and CDR2 (germline): PRHDT, FYEKMQ (reference sequence). The CDR3 sequence is CASSPRPVLNTEAFL. CDR3 nucleotide sequence: TGTGCCAGCAGCCCGCGTCCAGTGCTGAACACTGAAGCTTTCCTT.

The gene calls are TRBV12-3 or TRBV12-4 and TRBJ1-2; 7 bases line up with TRBD1. Trimming took 3 bases from V and 6 from J; bases not matched to a gene: 10. This CDR3 is 15 amino acids long. CDR3 coding DNA: TGTGCCAGCAGTTTCACTAGAGGACAGGCAAATGGCTACACCTTC. Translation gives CASSFTRGQANGYTF.

This clonotype was found many times. V and J are TRBV20-1 and TRBJ2-5; TRBD2 agrees at 7 bases. The germline CDR1 and CDR2 sequences are DFQATT and SNEGSKA (reference sequence). The CDR3 has 15 residues. Unmatched junction bases numbered 12, after V lost 6 bases and J lost 2 bases. The CDR3 protein is CSAAGAGAYQETQYF. The CDR3 coding sequence is TGCAGTGCCGCGGGTGCGGGAGCTTATCAAGAGACCCAGTACTTC.

This clonotype showed up many times. The rearrangement uses TRBV7-2 and TRBJ2-5; D is ambiguous. Germline CDR1 SGHTA, CDR2 FQGNSA. The CDR3 loop spans 14 amino acids. With 0 bases removed from V and 0 bases from J, the gap between germline ends came to 5 bases. CDR3 loop: CASSLAKNQETQYF. The CDR3 DNA is TGTGCCAGCAGCTTAGCGAAAAACCAAGAGACCCAGTACTTC.

This clonotype has at least ten counts. J is TRBJ2-1 and V is TRBV5-1; weak D call: TRBD1 (5 bases). The CDR3 has 11 residues. Trimming stripped 7 bases from V and 8 bases from J, with 10 bases between. Germline V gene lookup returns CDR1 SGHRS and CDR2 YFSETQ. The CDR3 spells CASSQGYEQFF. CDR3 nucleotide sequence: TGCGCCAGCTCTCAGGGTTATGAGCAGTTCTTC.

Many counts were recorded for this clonotype. The chain employs TRBV7-9 and TRBJ2-7; possibly TRBD1 for D (5 bases). Looked up from germline, CDR1 is SEHNR and CDR2 is FQNEAQ (reference sequence). The germline V and J ends were trimmed by 1 base and 0 bases, with 10 bases remaining between them. This CDR3 spans 15 amino acids. CDR3 nucleotide sequence: TGTGCCAGCAGCTTAGAGCAGGGCTACTCCTACGAGCAGTACTTC. This translates into CASSLEQGYSYEQYF.

The rearrangement joins TRBV28 to TRBJ2-2; TRBD1 matches 9 bases. The CDR3 is made up of 15 amino acids. The ends lost 6 bases at V and 5 bases at J; junction bases unmatched: 7. Germline V gene data show CDR1 as MDHEN and CDR2 as SYDVKM. The CDR3 loop reads CASRQPGQGTGELFF. The DNA for the CDR3 is TGTGCCAGCAGGCAGCCGGGACAGGGAACCGGGGAGCTGTTTTTT. Based on the CDR3 plus reference TRBV28 and TRBJ2-2, the full variable domain is DVKVTQSSRYLVKRTGEKVFLECVQDMDHENMFWYRQDPGLGLRLIYFSYDVKMKEKGDIPEGYSVSREKKERFSLILESASTNQTSMYLCASRQPGQGTGELFFGEGSRLTVL.

This clonotype was detected ten times or more. The rearrangement uses TRBV20-1 and TRBJ2-3; no firm D call. There are 14 residues in the CDR3. V was trimmed by 6 bases and J by 6 bases, leaving 19 bases between them. Germline lookup yields CDR1 DFQATT and CDR2 SNEGSKA (reference sequence). CDR3 loop: CSARKIAFGDTQYF. The CDR3 DNA reads as TGCAGTGCGAGAAAGATCGCCTTTGGGGATACGCAGTATTTT.

J is TRBJ2-1 and V is TRBV10-3; TRBD2 aligns across 10 bases. The V segment lost 0 bases and the J segment 3 bases; nucleotides outside the gene matches: 2. The CDR3 extends over 16 amino acids. Germline CDR1 and CDR2: ENHRY and SYGVKD. In nucleotides, the CDR3 is TGTGCCATCAGTGAGTCGTCTAGCGGGAGCTACAATGAGCAGTTCTTC. The encoded protein is CAISESSSGSYNEQFF.

Details on this clonotype: Being one base from a much bigger clone, this may be a read error. The chain is built from TRBV13 and TRBJ2-1, with D unresolved. Trimming pared 0 bases from V and 3 bases from J, leaving 12 bases between. Germline-derived CDR1 and CDR2 are PRHDT and FYEKMQ (reference sequence). The CDR3 has 16 amino acids. The DNA of the CDR3 is TGTGCCAGCAGCTTAGGCCTAGTAGTAGGCTACAATGAGCAGTTCTTC. Residues: CASSLGLVVGYNEQFF. Complete variable domain (other parts from reference TRBV13 and TRBJ2-1): AAGVIQSPRHLIKEKRETATLKCYPIPRHDTVYWYQQGPGQDPQFLISFYEKMQSDKGSIPDRFSAQQFSDYHSELNMSSLELGDSALYFCASSLGLVVGYNEQFFGPGTRLTVL.

This clonotype was seen ten or more times. This rearrangement joins TRBV18 to TRBJ2-1, with D hard to call. With 9 bases removed from V and 6 bases from J, the gap between germline ends came to 9 bases. The CDR3 has 11 residues. CDR1 and CDR2 from the germline V gene are KGHSH and LQKENI. The CDR3, as DNA: TGTGCCAGTTCAAACGTCAATGAGCAGTTCTTC. Translated, it gives CASSNVNEQFF.